Listed below are T cell receptor beta chains from one sample, sequenced in a study of T cells in Graves' hyperthyroidism and ophthalmopathy. TCRdb re-derived calls from the multiplex PCR reads in MiXCR, one entry per CDR3 protein. This repertoire shows 250,000 to 400,000 distinct CDR3 sequences, roughly an eighth found once; its top ten account for 34%. Material: blood. These receptors were obtained from a woman aged 35 to 49 with Graves' ophthalmopathy. Each CDR3 is given with its conserved first and last residue. The D gene is left open where the match is weak. The size entry is marked missing in some rows and otherwise reads once, few, many or a size class.

v_call: TRBV12-5; d_call: TRBD2; j_call: TRBJ2-3; clone_size: many; cdr3_aa: CASGWEVAGVSDTQYF; cdr3_nt: TGTGCTAGTGGTTGGGAGGTAGCGGGGGTCTCAGATACGCAGTATTTT
v_call: TRBV12-3/TRBV12-4; d_call: TRBD1; j_call: TRBJ2-1; clone_size: many; cdr3_aa: CASRAGQDLTRVTEQFF; cdr3_nt: TGTGCCAGCAGGGCGGGACAGGATCTAACCCGGGTTACTGAGCAGTTCTTC
v_call: TRBV7-9; d_call: .; j_call: TRBJ2-1; clone_size: many; cdr3_aa: CASSLKNEQFF; cdr3_nt: TGTGCCAGCAGCCTAAAGAATGAGCAGTTCTTC
v_call: TRBV2; d_call: .; j_call: TRBJ1-1; clone_size: many; cdr3_aa: CASSALNTEAFF; cdr3_nt: TGTGCCAGCAGTGCACTGAACACTGAAGCTTTCTTT
v_call: TRBV12-3/TRBV12-4; d_call: .; j_call: TRBJ1-5; clone_size: .; cdr3_aa: CASSFFGSDQPQHF; cdr3_nt: TGTGCCAGCAGTTTCTTCGGGAGTGATCAGCCCCAGCATTTT
v_call: TRBV3-1; d_call: .; j_call: TRBJ2-1; clone_size: many; cdr3_aa: CASSQVRTSSFNNEQFF; cdr3_nt: TGTGCCAGCAGCCAAGTACGGACCTCCTCGTTTAACAATGAGCAGTTCTTC
v_call: TRBV20-1; d_call: .; j_call: TRBJ1-5; clone_size: many; cdr3_aa: CSARVQSGNQPQHF; cdr3_nt: TGCAGTGCTAGAGTACAGAGCGGCAATCAGCCCCAGCATTTT
v_call: TRBV7-8; d_call: .; j_call: TRBJ1-5; clone_size: .; cdr3_aa: CASSKRRVSPQHF; cdr3_nt: TGTGCCAGCAGCAAACGGCGGGTGTCGCCCCAGCATTTT
v_call: TRBV20-1; d_call: .; j_call: TRBJ1-1; clone_size: many; cdr3_aa: CSARVLGVYTEAFF; cdr3_nt: TGCAGTGCTAGAGTACTTGGGGTTTACACTGAAGCTTTCTTT
v_call: TRBV5-4; d_call: .; j_call: TRBJ2-1; clone_size: few; cdr3_aa: CASSVDPFGLSEQFF; cdr3_nt: TGTGCCAGCAGCGTTGACCCCTTCGGCCTCAGTGAGCAGTTCTTC
v_call: TRBV7-2; d_call: .; j_call: TRBJ2-7; clone_size: many; cdr3_aa: CASSFRTRGTYEQYF; cdr3_nt: TGTGCCAGCAGCTTTAGAACCAGGGGTACCTACGAGCAGTACTTC
v_call: TRBV3-1; d_call: .; j_call: TRBJ1-2; clone_size: .; cdr3_aa: CASSQDLGAGKGYTF; cdr3_nt: TGTGCCAGCAGCCAAGATCTCGGGGCCGGAAAAGGCTACACCTTC
v_call: TRBV28; d_call: .; j_call: TRBJ2-5; clone_size: .; cdr3_aa: CASSSFARGAQETQYF; cdr3_nt: TGTGCCAGCAGTTCTTTCGCCCGGGGGGCCCAAGAGACCCAGTACTTC
v_call: TRBV27; d_call: .; j_call: TRBJ2-7; clone_size: .; cdr3_aa: CASSLNRVTYEQYF; cdr3_nt: TGTGCCAGCAGTTTAAACAGGGTTACCTACGAGCAGTACTTC
v_call: TRBV24-1; d_call: TRBD1; j_call: TRBJ1-1; clone_size: many; cdr3_aa: CATSDSNPRTGFTEAFF; cdr3_nt: TGTGCCACCAGTGACTCCAATCCCCGGACAGGGTTCACTGAAGCTTTCTTT
v_call: TRBV10-3; d_call: TRBD1; j_call: TRBJ1-2; clone_size: .; cdr3_aa: CAIREGGAPHGYTF; cdr3_nt: TGTGCCATCAGGGAAGGGGGCGCGCCCCATGGCTACACCTTC
v_call: TRBV20-1; d_call: TRBD2; j_call: TRBJ2-7; clone_size: .; cdr3_aa: CSATPGLRDEQYF; cdr3_nt: TGCAGTGCCACCCCGGGACTAAGGGACGAGCAGTACTTC
v_call: TRBV28; d_call: .; j_call: TRBJ2-1; clone_size: many; cdr3_aa: CASSPPINSYNEQFF; cdr3_nt: TGTGCCAGCAGCCCCCCTATCAACTCCTACAATGAGCAGTTCTTC
v_call: TRBV20-1; d_call: .; j_call: TRBJ2-2; clone_size: few; cdr3_aa: CSARDRATGELFF; cdr3_nt: TGCAGTGCTAGAGACAGGGCAACCGGGGAGCTGTTTTTT
v_call: TRBV7-6; d_call: .; j_call: TRBJ2-3; clone_size: few; cdr3_aa: CASSLLSAAPDTQYF; cdr3_nt: TGTGCCAGCAGCTTATTGTCGGCGGCCCCAGATACGCAGTATTTT
v_call: TRBV20-1; d_call: .; j_call: TRBJ2-3; clone_size: .; cdr3_aa: CSASYGDTQYF; cdr3_nt: TGCAGTGCTAGCTACGGTGATACGCAGTATTTT
v_call: TRBV3-1; d_call: .; j_call: TRBJ1-2; clone_size: many; cdr3_aa: CASSRLPGSGGNGYTF; cdr3_nt: TGTGCCAGCAGCCGCCTACCCGGGAGTGGGGGGAATGGCTACACCTTC
v_call: TRBV20-1; d_call: TRBD2; j_call: TRBJ2-7; clone_size: .; cdr3_aa: CSASGTSGKGEQYF; cdr3_nt: TGCAGTGCTAGTGGGACTAGCGGGAAAGGGGAGCAGTACTTC
v_call: TRBV3-1; d_call: TRBD1; j_call: TRBJ1-1; clone_size: many; cdr3_aa: CASSQGQGYTEAFF; cdr3_nt: TGTGCCAGCAGCCAAGGACAGGGGTACACTGAAGCTTTCTTT
v_call: TRBV4-2; d_call: .; j_call: TRBJ1-1; clone_size: .; cdr3_aa: CASSISDGGDTEAFF; cdr3_nt: TGTGCCAGCAGCATCTCGGACGGGGGGGACACTGAAGCTTTCTTT
v_call: TRBV19; d_call: TRBD2; j_call: TRBJ2-1; clone_size: .; cdr3_aa: CASSSIGGTYNEQFF; cdr3_nt: TGTGCCAGTAGTTCCATCGGGGGGACTTACAATGAGCAGTTCTTC
v_call: TRBV7-6; d_call: TRBD1; j_call: TRBJ2-3; clone_size: many; cdr3_aa: CASSSLIPGTGRVTQYF; cdr3_nt: TGTGCCAGCAGCTCACTAATACCCGGGACAGGCCGAGTTACGCAGTATTTT
v_call: TRBV20-1; d_call: .; j_call: TRBJ2-1; clone_size: .; cdr3_aa: CSGQSTLVFNEQFF; cdr3_nt: TGCAGTGGCCAGAGCACCTTAGTGTTCAATGAGCAGTTCTTC
v_call: TRBV13; d_call: .; j_call: TRBJ2-5; clone_size: few; cdr3_aa: CASSDRSNQETQYF; cdr3_nt: TGTGCCAGCAGCGACAGGTCTAACCAAGAGACCCAGTACTTC
v_call: TRBV2; d_call: TRBD2; j_call: TRBJ2-1; clone_size: many; cdr3_aa: CASLFPAGDNEQFF; cdr3_nt: TGTGCCAGCCTGTTTCCGGCGGGAGACAATGAGCAGTTCTTC
v_call: TRBV20-1; d_call: .; j_call: TRBJ2-7; clone_size: many; cdr3_aa: CSASRTEQYF; cdr3_nt: TGCAGTGCTAGCAGGACCGAGCAGTACTTC
v_call: TRBV9; d_call: .; j_call: TRBJ2-1; clone_size: few; cdr3_aa: CASSVVPRGKSNEQFF; cdr3_nt: TGTGCCAGCAGCGTAGTGCCCCGGGGAAAATCTAATGAGCAGTTCTTC
v_call: TRBV4-2; d_call: TRBD1; j_call: TRBJ1-2; clone_size: .; cdr3_aa: CASSQDEPGGVGYTF; cdr3_nt: TGTGCCAGCAGCCAAGATGAGCCAGGGGGAGTTGGCTACACCTTC
v_call: TRBV7-8; d_call: .; j_call: TRBJ1-2; clone_size: many; cdr3_aa: CASSLQPTVGYGYTF; cdr3_nt: TGTGCCAGCAGCTTACAGCCGACAGTTGGCTATGGCTACACCTTC
v_call: TRBV2; d_call: .; j_call: TRBJ2-4; clone_size: many; cdr3_aa: CASSELVGGEGAKNIQYF; cdr3_nt: TGTGCCAGCAGTGAACTGGTGGGAGGAGAAGGGGCCAAAAACATTCAGTACTTC
v_call: TRBV28; d_call: TRBD2; j_call: TRBJ2-7; clone_size: .; cdr3_aa: CASRRSGSGNGQYF; cdr3_nt: TGTGCCAGCAGACGGAGCGGGAGTGGCAACGGGCAGTACTTC
v_call: TRBV14; d_call: TRBD1; j_call: TRBJ2-7; clone_size: .; cdr3_aa: CASKPGTGYEQYF; cdr3_nt: TGTGCCAGCAAACCTGGGACAGGCTACGAGCAGTACTTC
v_call: TRBV2; d_call: TRBD1; j_call: TRBJ2-3; clone_size: many; cdr3_aa: CASRVDRGTDTQYF; cdr3_nt: TGTGCCAGCAGAGTGGACAGGGGGACAGATACGCAGTATTTT
v_call: TRBV5-5; d_call: TRBD1; j_call: TRBJ1-2; clone_size: .; cdr3_aa: CASSPDRGQIYGYTF; cdr3_nt: TGTGCCAGCAGCCCAGACCGGGGACAGATTTATGGCTACACCTTC
v_call: TRBV19; d_call: .; j_call: TRBJ1-1; clone_size: many; cdr3_aa: CASSTNREQYTEAFF; cdr3_nt: TGTGCCAGTAGTACCAACAGGGAGCAATACACTGAAGCTTTCTTT
v_call: TRBV15; d_call: .; j_call: TRBJ1-4; clone_size: few; cdr3_aa: CATSIDGATNEKLFF; cdr3_nt: TGTGCCACCAGCATCGACGGTGCAACTAATGAAAAACTGTTTTTT
v_call: TRBV6-4; d_call: .; j_call: TRBJ2-3; clone_size: many; cdr3_aa: CASSDRPLTSTDTQYF; cdr3_nt: TGTGCCAGCAGTGACCGGCCCTTGACTAGCACAGATACGCAGTATTTT
v_call: TRBV20-1; d_call: .; j_call: TRBJ1-1; clone_size: few; cdr3_aa: CSASVHPEAFF; cdr3_nt: TGCAGTGCCAGCGTGCATCCTGAAGCTTTCTTT
v_call: TRBV29-1; d_call: .; j_call: TRBJ2-2; clone_size: few; cdr3_aa: CSVEGDDLGNTGELFF; cdr3_nt: TGCAGCGTTGAAGGAGACGACCTTGGAAACACCGGGGAGCTGTTTTTT
v_call: TRBV24-1; d_call: .; j_call: TRBJ2-2; clone_size: many; cdr3_aa: CATSDVATSDTGELFF; cdr3_nt: TGTGCCACCAGTGATGTCGCTACAAGCGACACCGGGGAGCTGTTTTTT
v_call: TRBV20-1; d_call: .; j_call: TRBJ2-2; clone_size: many; cdr3_aa: CSALRTVNTGELFF; cdr3_nt: TGCAGTGCTCTGCGGACGGTGAACACCGGGGAGCTGTTTTTT
v_call: TRBV7-2; d_call: TRBD2; j_call: TRBJ2-2; clone_size: few; cdr3_aa: CASSSRTSGGTGELFF; cdr3_nt: TGTGCCAGCAGCTCCAGGACTAGCGGGGGCACCGGGGAGCTGTTTTTT
v_call: TRBV7-6; d_call: .; j_call: TRBJ2-5; clone_size: many; cdr3_aa: CASSLEGGVPQETQYF; cdr3_nt: TGTGCCAGCAGCTTAGAGGGGGGGGTTCCCCAAGAGACCCAGTACTTC
v_call: TRBV20-1; d_call: TRBD2; j_call: TRBJ2-1; clone_size: .; cdr3_aa: CSASPSGRISYNEQFF; cdr3_nt: TGCAGTGCTTCCCCTAGCGGGAGGATAAGCTACAATGAGCAGTTCTTC
v_call: TRBV7-9; d_call: .; j_call: TRBJ2-7; clone_size: few; cdr3_aa: CASSSRRGSYEQYF; cdr3_nt: TGTGCCAGCAGCTCGCGCAGGGGCTCCTACGAGCAGTACTTC
v_call: TRBV7-9; d_call: .; j_call: TRBJ2-3; clone_size: many; cdr3_aa: CASSLSGGGSTDTQYF; cdr3_nt: TGTGCCAGCAGCTTAAGTGGGGGCGGAAGCACAGATACGCAGTATTTT
v_call: TRBV2; d_call: TRBD1; j_call: TRBJ1-2; clone_size: many; cdr3_aa: CASSGQGVGGYTF; cdr3_nt: TGTGCCAGCAGTGGACAGGGGGTGGGTGGCTACACCTTC
v_call: TRBV20-1; d_call: .; j_call: TRBJ2-7; clone_size: many; cdr3_aa: CSARRVVGTYEQYF; cdr3_nt: TGCAGTGCTCGCAGGGTTGTGGGGACCTACGAGCAGTACTTC
v_call: TRBV7-8; d_call: .; j_call: TRBJ2-3; clone_size: many; cdr3_aa: CASSLIQGWADTQYF; cdr3_nt: TGTGCCAGCAGCTTAATCCAGGGTTGGGCAGATACGCAGTATTTT
v_call: TRBV28; d_call: TRBD1; j_call: TRBJ1-5; clone_size: many; cdr3_aa: CASSLADRARNQPQHF; cdr3_nt: TGTGCCAGCAGTTTGGCGGACAGGGCTAGGAATCAGCCCCAGCATTTT
v_call: TRBV5-5; d_call: .; j_call: TRBJ2-6; clone_size: .; cdr3_aa: CASSPTGHGANVLTF; cdr3_nt: TGTGCCAGCAGCCCGACGGGACATGGGGCCAACGTCCTGACTTTC
v_call: TRBV4-1; d_call: TRBD2; j_call: TRBJ2-5; clone_size: .; cdr3_aa: CASSQDLRTSGGIGIETQYF; cdr3_nt: TGCGCCAGCAGCCAAGATTTGAGAACTAGCGGGGGGATCGGGATAGAGACCCAGTACTTC
v_call: TRBV15; d_call: .; j_call: TRBJ2-3; clone_size: many; cdr3_aa: CATSRGGLTDTQYF; cdr3_nt: TGTGCCACCAGCAGAGGGGGGCTCACAGATACGCAGTATTTT